The clone carrying this T cell receptor (beta chain) was detected only a few times. Its target is not known. V shed 0 bases and J 4 bases; nucleotides not matched to a gene: 8. This CDR3 is 16 amino acids long. CDR1 is DFQATT and CDR2 is SNEGSKA in the germline V gene (reference sequence). TCRdb redid the calling of the 5' RACE reads with MiXCR, one entry per CDR3 protein. The sample comprises 100,000 to 150,000 distinct CDR3 sequences, 7% to 10% of which are singletons, and 2.5% to 3.5% rests with the top ten. The data derive from a study of CD8 T cells in ankylosing spondylitis. Study results and caveats: According to the report, clones linked to the disease were significantly enriched in matched synovial fluid samples taken from ankylosing spondylitis patients.

The rearrangement joins TRBV20-1 to TRBJ2-3, with TRBD2 matching over 9 bases. The source is a male donor with ankylosing spondylitis or in good health (not recorded which). Sequencing input: blood, either unsorted or a sorted T cell fraction (not recorded which). The CDR3 DNA sequence: TGCAGTGCTAGAGATAGTCGCGGGAGGGCCTCAGATACGCAGTATTTT. Translating gives CSARDSRGRASDTQYF.